These 2 T cell receptor beta chains were all obtained from the same sample, sequenced in a study of molecular identifiers for immune sequencing clone quantification (dated by TCRdb to 2017 to 2018). To prepare the library, PCR was applied. Reads for this sample came from a NextSeq 500. Clones were called with MiXCR by TCRdb after fastp trimmed the public reads at Q25, and only in-frame beta chains were retained. Rows matching on CDR3 protein sequence are summarized as one entry with the most common DNA and genes. Recorded for this sample are roughly 630,000 distinct CDR3 sequences; 25% of them occurred a single time. The ten largest make up about 0.8% of the sample. The specimen sequenced was naive CD8+ T cells from blood, with Jurkat cell RNA spiked in. Per the publication, the cell subset or site label means: FACS-sorted CD8+CD4-CCR7+CD45RA+ naive T cells. The receptor set was obtained from a human donor in good health. Some libraries in this study had Jurkat cell RNA spiked in.

In its sample, this clonotype was seen many times. This chain links TRBV29-1 with TRBJ2-2, with 8 positions matching TRBD1. Trimming removed 0 bases from V and 4 bases from J; junction bases left unmatched: 4. From germline, CDR1 is SQVTM and CDR2 ANQGSEA. The CDR3 totals 15 residues. CDR3 amino acids: CSVEDAGGGTGELFF. In DNA form, the CDR3 reads TGCAGCGTTGAAGATGCAGGGGGCGGCACCGGGGAGCTGTTTTTT.

The rearrangement uses TRBV12-5 and TRBJ1-1, with D tentatively TRBD1 (5 bases). Per the germline V gene, CDR1 is LGHNT and CDR2 is FRNRAP. The length of the CDR3 is 12 residues. Trimming took 2 bases from V and 6 from J, leaving 7 bases between them. This CDR3 reads CASGLRGAEAFF. As DNA, the CDR3 is TGTGCTAGTGGTTTGAGGGGTGCTGAAGCTTTCTTT.